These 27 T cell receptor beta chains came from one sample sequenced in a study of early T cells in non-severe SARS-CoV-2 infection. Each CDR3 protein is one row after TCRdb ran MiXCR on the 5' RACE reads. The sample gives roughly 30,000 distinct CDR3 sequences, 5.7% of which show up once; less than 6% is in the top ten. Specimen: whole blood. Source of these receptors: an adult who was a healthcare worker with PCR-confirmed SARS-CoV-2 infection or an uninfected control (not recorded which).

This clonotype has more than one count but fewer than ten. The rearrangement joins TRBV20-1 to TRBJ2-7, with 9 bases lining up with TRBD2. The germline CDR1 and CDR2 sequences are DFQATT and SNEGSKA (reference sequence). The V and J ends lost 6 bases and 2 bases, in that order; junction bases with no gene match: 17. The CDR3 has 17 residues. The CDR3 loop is CSAEDPDYSGGTYEQYF. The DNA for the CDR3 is TGCAGTGCCGAAGATCCAGATTACAGCGGGGGGACCTACGAGCAGTACTTC.

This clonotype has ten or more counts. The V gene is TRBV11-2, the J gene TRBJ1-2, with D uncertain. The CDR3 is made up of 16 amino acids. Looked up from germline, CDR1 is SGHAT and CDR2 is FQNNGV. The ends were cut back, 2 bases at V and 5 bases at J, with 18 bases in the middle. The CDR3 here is CASSLPLMGSGYGYTF. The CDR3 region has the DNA TGTGCCAGCAGCTTACCCCTTATGGGGTCAGGATATGGCTACACCTTC.

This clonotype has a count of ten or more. CDR3 loop: CASRKTGSHLEDGYTF. The CDR3 nucleotides read TGTGCCAGCAGAAAGACAGGGTCCCATCTAGAGGATGGCTACACCTTC. V is TRBV6-2 or TRBV6-3 and J is TRBJ1-2; 7 nucleotides line up with TRBD1. V shed 6 bases, J shed 6 bases, and the junction held 16 bases outside the gene matches. Germline assignment: CDR1 MNHEY and CDR2 SVGEGT. This CDR3 has 16 residues.

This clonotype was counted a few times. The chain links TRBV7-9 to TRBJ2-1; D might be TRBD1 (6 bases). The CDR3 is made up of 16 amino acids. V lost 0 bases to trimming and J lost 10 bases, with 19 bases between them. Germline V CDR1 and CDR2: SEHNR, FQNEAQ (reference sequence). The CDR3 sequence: CASSLATYQGSWEQFF. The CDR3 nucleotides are TGTGCCAGCAGCTTAGCGACTTATCAGGGGAGCTGGGAGCAGTTCTTC.

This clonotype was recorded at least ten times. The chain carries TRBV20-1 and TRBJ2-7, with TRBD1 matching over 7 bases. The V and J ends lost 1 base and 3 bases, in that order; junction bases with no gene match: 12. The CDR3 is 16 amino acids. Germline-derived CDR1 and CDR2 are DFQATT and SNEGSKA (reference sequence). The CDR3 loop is CSARGVTGDSLYEQYF. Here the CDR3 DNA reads TGCAGTGCTAGAGGTGTTACAGGGGATTCACTCTACGAGCAGTACTTC.

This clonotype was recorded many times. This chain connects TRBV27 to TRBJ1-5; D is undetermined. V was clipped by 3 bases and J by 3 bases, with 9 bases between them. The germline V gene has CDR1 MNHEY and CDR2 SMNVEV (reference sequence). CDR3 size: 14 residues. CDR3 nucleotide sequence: TGTGCCAGCAGTTTGGGTGCGGACAATCAGCCCCAGCATTTT. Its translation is CASSLGADNQPQHF.

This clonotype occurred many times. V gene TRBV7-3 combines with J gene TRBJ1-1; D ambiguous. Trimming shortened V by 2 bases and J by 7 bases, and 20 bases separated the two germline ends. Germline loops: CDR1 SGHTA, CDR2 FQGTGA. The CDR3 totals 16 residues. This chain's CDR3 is CASSLQTPTVPGEAFF. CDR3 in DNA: TGTGCCAGCAGCTTACAAACTCCCACAGTCCCGGGTGAAGCTTTCTTT.

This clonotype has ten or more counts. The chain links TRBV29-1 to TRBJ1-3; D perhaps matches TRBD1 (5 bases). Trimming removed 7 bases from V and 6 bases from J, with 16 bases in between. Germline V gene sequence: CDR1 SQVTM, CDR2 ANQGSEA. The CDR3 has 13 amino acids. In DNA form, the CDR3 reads TGCAGCGGTAAAAGGGGAGAGGAAAACACCATATATTTT. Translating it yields CSGKRGEENTIYF.

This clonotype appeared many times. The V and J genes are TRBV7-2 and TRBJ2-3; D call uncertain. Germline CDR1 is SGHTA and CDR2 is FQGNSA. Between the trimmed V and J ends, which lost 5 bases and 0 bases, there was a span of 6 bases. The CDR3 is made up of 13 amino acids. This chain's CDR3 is CASSRTSTDTQYF. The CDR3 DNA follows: TGTGCCAGCAGCCGAACTAGCACAGATACGCAGTATTTT.

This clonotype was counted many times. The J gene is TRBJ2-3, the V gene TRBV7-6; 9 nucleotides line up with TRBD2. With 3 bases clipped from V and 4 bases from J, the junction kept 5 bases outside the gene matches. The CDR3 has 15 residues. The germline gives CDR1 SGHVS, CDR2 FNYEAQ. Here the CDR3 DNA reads TGTGCCAGCAGCTTTGCTAGCGGGGTAGCAGATACGCAGTATTTT. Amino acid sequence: CASSFASGVADTQYF.

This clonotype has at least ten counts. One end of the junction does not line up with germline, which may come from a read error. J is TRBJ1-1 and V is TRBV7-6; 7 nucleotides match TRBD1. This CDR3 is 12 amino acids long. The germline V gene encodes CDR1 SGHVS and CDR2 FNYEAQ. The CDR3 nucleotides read TGTGCTAGCAGGGGACAGACACCTGAAGCTTTCTTT. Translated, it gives CASRGQTPEAFF.

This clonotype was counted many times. CDR3 in DNA: TGCAGCGTTGAAGATCTTTTCGGCTCCACTGAAGCTTTCTTT. It translates to CSVEDLFGSTEAFF. This chain links TRBV29-1 with TRBJ1-1; no reliable D call. The V gene lost 0 bases and the J gene lost 4 bases, with 12 bases spanning the gap. CDR1 and CDR2 from the germline V gene are SQVTM and ANQGSEA. The CDR3 extends over 14 amino acids.

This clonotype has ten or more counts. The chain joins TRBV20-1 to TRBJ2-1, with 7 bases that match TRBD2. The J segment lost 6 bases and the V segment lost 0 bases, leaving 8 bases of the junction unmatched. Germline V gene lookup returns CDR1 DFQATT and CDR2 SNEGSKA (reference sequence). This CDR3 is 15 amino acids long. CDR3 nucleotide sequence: TGCAGTGCTAGAGATGCCAGCGGGGACTCCAATGAGCAGTTCTTC. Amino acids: CSARDASGDSNEQFF.

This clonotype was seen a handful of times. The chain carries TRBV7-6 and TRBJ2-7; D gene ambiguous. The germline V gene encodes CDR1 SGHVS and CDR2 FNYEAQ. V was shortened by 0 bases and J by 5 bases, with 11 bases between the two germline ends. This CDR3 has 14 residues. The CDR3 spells CASSLAGYPHEQYF. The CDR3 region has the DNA TGTGCCAGCAGCTTAGCCGGCTACCCCCACGAGCAGTACTTC.

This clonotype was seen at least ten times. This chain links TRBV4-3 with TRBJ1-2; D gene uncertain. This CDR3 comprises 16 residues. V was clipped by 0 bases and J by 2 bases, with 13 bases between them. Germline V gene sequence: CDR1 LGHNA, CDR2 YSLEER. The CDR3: CASSQDYMGGNYGYTF. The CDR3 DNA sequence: TGCGCCAGCAGCCAAGATTACATGGGCGGAAACTATGGCTACACCTTC.

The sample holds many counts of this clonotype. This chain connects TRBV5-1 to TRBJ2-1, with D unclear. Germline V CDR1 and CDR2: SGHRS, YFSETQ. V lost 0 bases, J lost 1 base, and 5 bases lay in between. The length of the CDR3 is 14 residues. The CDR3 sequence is CASSLVNSYNEQFF. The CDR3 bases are TGCGCCAGCAGCTTGGTAAATTCCTACAATGAGCAGTTCTTC.

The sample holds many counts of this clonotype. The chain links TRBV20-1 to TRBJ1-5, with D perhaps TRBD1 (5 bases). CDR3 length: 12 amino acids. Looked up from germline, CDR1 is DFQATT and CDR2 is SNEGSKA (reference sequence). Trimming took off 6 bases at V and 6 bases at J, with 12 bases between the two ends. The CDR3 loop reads CSARRAPQPQHF. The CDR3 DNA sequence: TGCAGTGCCCGCAGGGCACCTCAGCCCCAGCATTTT.

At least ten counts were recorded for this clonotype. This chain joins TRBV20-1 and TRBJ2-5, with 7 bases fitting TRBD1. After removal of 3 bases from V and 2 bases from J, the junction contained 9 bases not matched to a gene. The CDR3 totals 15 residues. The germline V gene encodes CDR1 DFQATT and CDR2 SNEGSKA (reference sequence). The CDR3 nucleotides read TGCAGTGCTAGTCGTTGGGACAGAGCACAAGAGACCCAGTACTTC. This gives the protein CSASRWDRAQETQYF.

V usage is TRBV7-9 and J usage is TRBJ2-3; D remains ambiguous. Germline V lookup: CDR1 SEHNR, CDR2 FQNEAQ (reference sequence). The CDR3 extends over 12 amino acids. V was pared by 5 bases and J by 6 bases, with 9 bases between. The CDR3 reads CASSPRMDTQYF. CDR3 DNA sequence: TGTGCCAGCAGCCCCAGGATGGATACGCAGTATTTT.

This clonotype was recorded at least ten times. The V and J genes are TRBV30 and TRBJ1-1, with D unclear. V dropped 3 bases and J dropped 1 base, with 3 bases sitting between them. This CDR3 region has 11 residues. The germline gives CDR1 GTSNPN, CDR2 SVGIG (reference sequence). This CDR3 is CAWRRNTEAFF. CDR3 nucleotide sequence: TGTGCCTGGAGGCGGAACACTGAAGCTTTCTTT.

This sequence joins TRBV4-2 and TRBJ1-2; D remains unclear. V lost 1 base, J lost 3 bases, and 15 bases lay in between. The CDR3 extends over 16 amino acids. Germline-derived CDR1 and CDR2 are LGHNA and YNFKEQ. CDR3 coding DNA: TGTGCCAGCAGCCAAGCTTCGCCACCGTTCTACTATGGCTACACCTTC. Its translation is CASSQASPPFYYGYTF.

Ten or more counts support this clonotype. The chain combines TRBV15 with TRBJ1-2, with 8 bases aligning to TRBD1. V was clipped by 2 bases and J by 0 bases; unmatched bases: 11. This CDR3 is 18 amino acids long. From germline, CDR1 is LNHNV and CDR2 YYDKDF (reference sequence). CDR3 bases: TGTGCCACCAGCAGACTTAGGACAGGGCGAGGCCCTAACTATGGCTACACCTTC. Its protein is CATSRLRTGRGPNYGYTF.

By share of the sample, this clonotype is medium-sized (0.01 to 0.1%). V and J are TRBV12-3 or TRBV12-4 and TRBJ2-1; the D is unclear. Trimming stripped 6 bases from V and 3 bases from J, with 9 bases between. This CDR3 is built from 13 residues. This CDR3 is CASSGPRYNEQFF. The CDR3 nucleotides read TGTGCCAGCAGCGGACCCCGCTACAATGAGCAGTTCTTC.

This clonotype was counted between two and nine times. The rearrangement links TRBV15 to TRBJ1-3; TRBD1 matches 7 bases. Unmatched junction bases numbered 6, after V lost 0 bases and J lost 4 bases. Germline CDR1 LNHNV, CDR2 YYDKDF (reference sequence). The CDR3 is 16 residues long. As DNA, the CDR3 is TGTGCCACCAGCAGAGATCTGACAGGGCGCGGAAACACCATATATTTT. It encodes CATSRDLTGRGNTIYF.

The CDR3 spells CASSPSGVGGLAGGLAKNIQYF. CDR3 nucleotide sequence: TGTGCCAGCAGCCCAAGTGGAGTCGGAGGACTAGCGGGGGGGCTAGCCAAAAACATTCAGTACTTC. This chain uses TRBV7-8 with TRBJ2-4; 15 positions agree with TRBD2. Trimming removed 5 bases from V and 0 bases from J; junction bases left unmatched: 17. This CDR3 comprises 22 residues. The germline V gene has CDR1 SGHVS and CDR2 FQNEAQ.

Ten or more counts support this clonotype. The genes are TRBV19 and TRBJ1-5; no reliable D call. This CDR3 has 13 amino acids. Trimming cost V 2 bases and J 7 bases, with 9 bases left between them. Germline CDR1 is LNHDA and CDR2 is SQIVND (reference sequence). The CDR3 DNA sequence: TGTGCCAGTAGTATAACGTCAGCCCAGCCCCAGCATTTT. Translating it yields CASSITSAQPQHF.

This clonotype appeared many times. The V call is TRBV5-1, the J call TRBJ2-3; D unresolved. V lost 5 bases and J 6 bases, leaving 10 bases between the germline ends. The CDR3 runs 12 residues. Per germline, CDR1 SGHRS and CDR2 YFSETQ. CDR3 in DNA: TGCGCCAGCAGTAGGGCAGCTGATACGCAGTATTTT. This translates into CASSRAADTQYF.